This T cell receptor (beta chain) was profiled in a study of vaccination effects on CD4 cells after COVID-19. General study results and limits: Cross-reaction with common cold coronaviruses was seen in only 1 of 255 vaccine-induced clones from healthy vaccinees.

A remark on this clone: Its antigen is as yet unknown.

ViraFEST assay sequencing came after antigen-specific CD4+ T cells were expanded with viral peptide pools. When around 10 days of culture had elapsed, CD4+ T cells were isolated. Each vaccine recipient was nucleocapsid antibody negative and had no prior SARS-CoV-2 infection. Half the medium was swapped for IL-2 medium on days 3 and 7. The CDR3 has 14 residues. V lost 6 bases to trimming and J lost 6 bases; unmatched junction nucleotides: 7. Germline V CDR1 and CDR2: SQVTM, ANQGSEA. Sequencing was performed with immunoSEQ multiplex PCR; in TCRdb, only in-frame clones are kept and a portion is missing. Of tens of thousands of clones in the sample, approximately 79% were seen once.

This chain joins TRBV29-1 and TRBJ1-4, with 10 positions matching TRBD1. The sequence derives from a human donor who received a COVID-19 vaccine. The source was CD4+ T cells from PBMCs cultured with HCoV-NL63 spike peptides, collected before COVID-19 vaccination. The CDR3 DNA follows: TGCAGCGTACAATACGGGACAGGGGATGAAAAACTGTTTTTT. It yields the protein CSVQYGTGDEKLFF.